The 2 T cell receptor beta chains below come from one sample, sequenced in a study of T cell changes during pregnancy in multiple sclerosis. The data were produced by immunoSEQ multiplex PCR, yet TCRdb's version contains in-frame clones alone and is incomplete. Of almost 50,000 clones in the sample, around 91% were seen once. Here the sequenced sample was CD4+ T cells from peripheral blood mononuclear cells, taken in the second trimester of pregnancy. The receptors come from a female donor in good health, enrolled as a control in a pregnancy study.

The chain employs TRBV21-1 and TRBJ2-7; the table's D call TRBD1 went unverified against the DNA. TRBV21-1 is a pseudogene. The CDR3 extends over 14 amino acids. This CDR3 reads CASSNRQGRYEQYF. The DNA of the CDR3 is TGTGCCAGCAGCAACCGACAGGGGCGCTACGAGCAGTACTTC.

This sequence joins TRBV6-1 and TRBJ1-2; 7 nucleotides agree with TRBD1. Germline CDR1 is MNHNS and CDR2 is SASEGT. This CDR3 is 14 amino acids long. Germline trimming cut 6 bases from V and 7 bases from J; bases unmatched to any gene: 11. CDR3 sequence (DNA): TGTGCCAGCAGAACTCCGGGACAGATCCCTGGCTACACCTTC. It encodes CASRTPGQIPGYTF.